The source of this T cell receptor (beta chain) is a study of cytomegalovirus exposure and HLA in healthy donors. Study-level results: A list of around 150 TCR beta chains associated with cytomegalovirus was given. Indistinguishability led to the exclusion of some V segments, TRBV6-2 and TRBV6-3 included.

The CDR3 is made up of 16 amino acids. Germline V gene data show CDR1 as SGHAT and CDR2 as FQNNGV. The germline V and J ends were trimmed by 0 bases and 5 bases, with 14 bases remaining between them. 60 Vbeta and 13 Jbeta primers were used in PCR. As originally analysed: A later analysis tallied about 80 million unique TCR beta chains, around 11 million of them shared. Clones were read by immunoSEQ multiplex PCR, and TCRdb kept only the in-frame ones, dropping some. V and J calls and clone size follow that table, whereas D and trimming were derived from the DNA. There are about 110,000 clones in the sample; roughly 80% occur only once, and around 3.4% lies in the top ten. On this clone: Its antigen is not identified.

This TCR derives from a man between 60 and 75 years old in good health and CMV-seronegative. This rearrangement joins TRBV11-2 to TRBJ2-4, with TRBD1 as a possible D gene (5 bases). Specimen: PBMCs. The chain's CDR3 is CASSLDPGRVQNIQYF. For the CDR3, the DNA is TGTGCCAGCAGCTTAGATCCCGGCAGGGTACAAAACATTCAGTACTTC.